The text below deals with one T cell receptor beta chain. Its antigen target is currently unknown. Per-nucleotide qualities are absent, and no much larger clonotype sits a single base away. The germline V gene encodes CDR1 DFQATT and CDR2 SNEGSKA (reference sequence). The CDR3 runs 12 amino acids, cysteine and phenylalanine included. Only the CDR3 DNA is retained, 36 bases long and in frame from the first base. Cut back by 5 bases and 8 bases, the V and J ends lie 15 bases apart. Per the publication, the treatment or condition label means: in vitro stimulation with specific CMV peptide epitopes to enrich CMV-specific T cells. This sample is part of a study of T cell repertoires in cytomegalovirus infection (dated by TCRdb to between 2019 and 2020). Study-level background: Recently identified HLA-C-restricted CMV epitopes, whose presentation resists viral immunomodulation, were targeted by peptide stimulations together with well-studied HLA-B-restricted epitopes. Donor HLA type was relevant to the analysis, as public TCR beta signatures indicated carriage of CMV infection together with the matching HLA type.

Overall study outcomes, separate from this receptor: Carriers of CMV infection plus the relevant HLA type were discriminated by the cumulative frequency of public TCR beta family members in the study cohort and in an independent roughly 370-donor cohort. The ex vivo response was dominated by HLA-C-restricted CMV-specific TCR beta clonotypes, which also provided the single most frequent clonotype in two of eight donors.

TCRdb records Illumina HiSeq 1500 as the sequencer. TCRdb ran its own pipeline on the public reads, namely fastp trimming at Q25 and MiXCR clone calling, and kept in-frame beta chains. Each CDR3 protein gets just one entry, which takes the most common genes and DNA from the rows behind it. This sample has roughly 120,000 distinct CDR3 sequences in its table, and 25% to 35% of those were observed once. The ten largest clones represent approximately 78% of the sample. The material was CD8+ T cells from cultured PBMCs, obtained from culture after CMV antigen stimulation. The clonotype originates from a human donor in good health (CMV status not recorded). Some clones in this sample may be carry-over from other donors' samples. The rearranged chain carries TRBV20-1 and TRBJ1-2; perhaps TRBD1 is the D gene, with 6 bases matching. Here the CDR3 is given as CSAGLTGYGYTF. At the DNA level, the sequence is TGCAGTGCTGGATTAACAGGGTACGGCTACACCTTC.